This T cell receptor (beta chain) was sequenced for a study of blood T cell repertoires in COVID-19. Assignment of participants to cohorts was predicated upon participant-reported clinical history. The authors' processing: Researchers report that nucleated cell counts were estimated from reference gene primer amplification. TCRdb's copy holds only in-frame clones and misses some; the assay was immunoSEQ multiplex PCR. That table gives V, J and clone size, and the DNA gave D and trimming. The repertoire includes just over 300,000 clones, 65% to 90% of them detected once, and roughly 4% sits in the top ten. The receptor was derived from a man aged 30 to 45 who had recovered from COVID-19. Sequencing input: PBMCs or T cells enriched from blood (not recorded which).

This chain's CDR3 is CASSLVLAASAGELFF. For the CDR3, the DNA is TGTGCCAGCAGTTTAGTCCTGGCTGCTAGTGCCGGGGAGCTGTTTTTT. This rearrangement joins TRBV28 to TRBJ2-2; D gene ambiguous. V was cut by 2 bases and J by 6 bases, with 16 bases left in between. The CDR3 is 16 residues long. Germline V gene lookup returns CDR1 MDHEN and CDR2 SYDVKM.